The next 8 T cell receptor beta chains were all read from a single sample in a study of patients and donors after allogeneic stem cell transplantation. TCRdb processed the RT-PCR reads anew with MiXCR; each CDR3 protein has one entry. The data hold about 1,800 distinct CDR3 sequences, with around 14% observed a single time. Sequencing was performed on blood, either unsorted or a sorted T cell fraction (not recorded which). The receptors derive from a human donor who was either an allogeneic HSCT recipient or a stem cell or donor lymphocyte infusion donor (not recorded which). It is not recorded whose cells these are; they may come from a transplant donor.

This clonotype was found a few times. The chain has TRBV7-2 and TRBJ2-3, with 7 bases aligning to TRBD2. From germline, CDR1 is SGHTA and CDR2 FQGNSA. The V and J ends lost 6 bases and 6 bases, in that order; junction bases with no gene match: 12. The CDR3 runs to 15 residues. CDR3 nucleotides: TGTGCCAGCAGTTTGTTTGGCGGGGGTTCGGATACGCAGTATTTT. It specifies CASSLFGGGSDTQYF. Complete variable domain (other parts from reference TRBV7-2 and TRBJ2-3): GAGVSQSPSNKVTEKGKDVELRCDPISGHTALYWYRQSLGQGLEFLIYFQGNSAPDKSGLPSDRFSAERTGGSVSTLTIQRTQQEDSAVYLCASSLFGGGSDTQYFGPGTRLTVL.

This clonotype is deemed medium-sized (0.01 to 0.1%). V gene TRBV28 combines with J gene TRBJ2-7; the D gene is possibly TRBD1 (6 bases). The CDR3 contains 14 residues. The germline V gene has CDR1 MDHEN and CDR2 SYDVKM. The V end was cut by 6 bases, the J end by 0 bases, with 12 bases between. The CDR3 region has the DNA TGTGCCAGCAGGATCAGGGGCCCCTCCTACGAGCAGTACTTC. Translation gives CASRIRGPSYEQYF.

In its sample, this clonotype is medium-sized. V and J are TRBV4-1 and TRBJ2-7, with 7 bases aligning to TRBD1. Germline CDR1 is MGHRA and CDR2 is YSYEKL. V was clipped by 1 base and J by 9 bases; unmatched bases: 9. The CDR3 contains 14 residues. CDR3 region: CASSQGIRTGRQYF. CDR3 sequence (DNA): TGCGCCAGCAGCCAAGGGATTCGGACAGGTCGGCAGTACTTC.

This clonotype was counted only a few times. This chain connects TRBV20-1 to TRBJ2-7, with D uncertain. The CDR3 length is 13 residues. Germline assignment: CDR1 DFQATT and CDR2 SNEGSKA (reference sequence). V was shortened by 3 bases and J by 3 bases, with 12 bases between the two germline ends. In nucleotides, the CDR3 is TGCAGTGCTAGTCCCTCTGCCGGCTACGAGCAGTACTTC. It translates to CSASPSAGYEQYF.

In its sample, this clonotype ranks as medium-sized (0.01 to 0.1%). This chain's CDR3 is CASSAYNEQFF. The CDR3 bases are TGTGCCAGCAGCGCGTACAATGAGCAGTTCTTC. The chain combines TRBV7-2 with TRBJ2-1; D remains unclear. CDR1 is SGHTA, CDR2 FQGNSA, per germline. The V gene lost 5 bases and the J gene lost 4 bases, with 3 bases spanning the gap. The CDR3 sequence is 11 residues long.

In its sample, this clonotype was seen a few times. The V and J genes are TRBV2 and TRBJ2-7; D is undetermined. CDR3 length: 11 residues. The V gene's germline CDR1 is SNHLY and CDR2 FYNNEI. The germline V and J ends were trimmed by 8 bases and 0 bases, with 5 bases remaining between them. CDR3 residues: CASRLSYEQYV. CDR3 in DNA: TGTGCCAGCCGGCTCTCCTACGAGCAGTACGTC.

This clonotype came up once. The chain's CDR3 is CASSSSYEQYF. CDR3 nucleotides: TGCGCCAGCAGCTCCAGCTACGAGCAGTACTTC. The rearrangement joins TRBV5-1 to TRBJ2-7; D remains ambiguous. CDR1 and CDR2 from the germline V gene are SGHRS and YFSETQ. The CDR3 extends over 11 amino acids. Deletions cut 3 bases from V and 3 bases from J, with 4 bases between.

The CDR3 here is CASSLNRGNSPLHF. In nucleotides, the CDR3 is TGTGCCAGCAGCTTAAACAGGGGCAATTCACCCCTCCACTTT. The rearrangement uses TRBV7-3 and TRBJ1-6; 7 positions agree with TRBD1. Germline-derived CDR1 and CDR2 are SGHTA and FQGTGA. V lost 1 base, J lost 7 bases, and 1 base stayed unmatched. The CDR3 totals 14 residues. The whole variable domain, remainder taken from reference TRBV7-3 and TRBJ1-6, is GAGVSQTPSNKVTEKGKYVELRCDPISGHTALYWYRQSLGQGPEFLIYFQGTGAADDSGLPNDRFFAVRPEGSVSTLKIQRTERGDSAVYLCASSLNRGNSPLHFGNGTRLTVT.